The text below deals with one T cell receptor (beta chain). Using immunoSEQ multiplex PCR, the repertoire was profiled, and TCRdb retains in-frame clones only, with some absent. The sample comprises tens of thousands of clones, around 94% of which are singletons, and under 3.5% rests with the top ten. This sample is drawn from a study of T cell changes during pregnancy in multiple sclerosis. The CDR3 contains 15 residues. Germline loops: CDR1 SGHNT, CDR2 YYREEE (reference sequence). V dropped 10 bases and J dropped 0 bases, with 14 bases sitting between them. This sample comprised CD8+ T cells from peripheral blood mononuclear cells, obtained in the third trimester of pregnancy. This sequence originates from a female donor in good health, enrolled as a control in a pregnancy study. The rearrangement joins TRBV5-4 to TRBJ2-6; no clear D. DNA of the CDR3: TGTGCCGCCGAGACAAAGAGCTCTGGGGCCAACGTCCTGACTTTC. It translates to CAAETKSSGANVLTF.